This entry lists 19 T cell receptor beta chains sequenced from one sample in a study of blood T cell repertoires in COVID-19. TCRdb's table, derived via immunoSEQ multiplex PCR, lists solely in-frame clones and lacks some. The top ten hold 9.5% to 15% of the sample, which has 240,000 or so clones, around 83% seen once. Source material: peripheral blood. The receptors originated from a woman aged 55-69 years with active or convalescent COVID-19.

The chain is built from TRBV30 and TRBJ2-5; D ambiguous. Trimming cost V 1 base and J 5 bases, with 11 bases left between them. This CDR3 comprises 13 residues. CDR1 GTSNPN and CDR2 SVGIG come from the germline V gene (reference sequence). The CDR3 DNA is TGTGCCTGGAGTGAGCAGGTTCAGGAGACCCAGTACTTC. Its translation is CAWSEQVQETQYF.

V and J are TRBV28 and TRBJ2-2; D is possibly TRBD1 (5 bases). Trimming cost V 0 bases and J 0 bases, with 5 bases left between them. In germline, CDR1 is MDHEN, CDR2 SYDVKM. The CDR3 has 15 residues. In nucleotides, the CDR3 is TGTGCCAGCAGTTTATGGACAGCGAACACCGGGGAGCTGTTTTTT. It translates to CASSLWTANTGELFF. The complete variable domain, with remaining parts taken from reference TRBV28 and TRBJ2-2, reads DVKVTQSSRYLVKRTGEKVFLECVQDMDHENMFWYRQDPGLGLRLIYFSYDVKMKEKGDIPEGYSVSREKKERFSLILESASTNQTSMYLCASSLWTANTGELFFGEGSRLTVL.

The chain employs TRBV28 and TRBJ2-1, with D possibly TRBD2 on 6 matching bases. From germline, CDR1 is MDHEN and CDR2 SYDVKM. Trimming cost V 7 bases and J 7 bases, with 23 bases left between them. The CDR3 extends over 16 amino acids. The CDR3, as DNA: TGTGCCAGCACCCGAGTATCCATATTTCGGGGGAATGAGCAGTTCTTC. It specifies CASTRVSIFRGNEQFF. The entire variable domain, with the rest obtained from reference TRBV28 and TRBJ2-1, is as follows: DVKVTQSSRYLVKRTGEKVFLECVQDMDHENMFWYRQDPGLGLRLIYFSYDVKMKEKGDIPEGYSVSREKKERFSLILESASTNQTSMYLCASTRVSIFRGNEQFFGPGTRLTVL.

The chain couples TRBV5-6 to TRBJ2-5; 8 nucleotides align to TRBD2. This CDR3 has 14 amino acids. J was trimmed by 6 bases and V by 1 base; bases with no gene match: 5. CDR1 is SGHDT, CDR2 YYEEEE, per germline. The CDR3 nucleotides read TGTGCCAGCAGCTTGCGGGGGGGGCCGCAGACCCAGTACTTC. Its translation is CASSLRGGPQTQYF.

V and J are TRBV7-6 and TRBJ2-2; D call uncertain. This CDR3 contains 13 residues. Per germline, CDR1 SGHVS and CDR2 FNYEAQ. Between the trimmed V and J ends, which lost 5 bases and 0 bases, there was a span of 4 bases. The CDR3 nucleotides read TGTGCCAGCAGCAGCGCGAACACCGGGGAGCTGTTTTTT. It yields the protein CASSSANTGELFF.

The chain carries TRBV30 and TRBJ2-3, with D uncertain. The germline CDR1 and CDR2 sequences are GTSNPN and SVGIG (reference sequence). Trimming took off 8 bases at V and 0 bases at J, with 12 bases between the two ends. This CDR3 spans 13 amino acids. The CDR3 DNA reads as TGTGCCCTGGAGTATAGCAGCACAGATACGCAGTATTTT. Amino acids: CALEYSSTDTQYF.

This clone has a single count. The chain uses TRBV6-6 and TRBJ2-7; 8 nucleotides align to TRBD1. This CDR3 comprises 15 residues. Looked up from germline, CDR1 is MNHNY and CDR2 is SVGAGI (reference sequence). Trimming cost V 2 bases and J 3 bases; bases outside gene matches: 6. The CDR3 spells CASSYGGTGDYEQYF. The CDR3 DNA follows: TGTGCCAGCAGTTACGGGGGGACAGGTGACTACGAGCAGTACTTC.

V usage is TRBV11-1 and J usage is TRBJ2-7, with 10 bases matching TRBD1. The CDR3 is 14 amino acids. J lost 0 bases, V lost 4 bases, and 0 bases had no gene match. Germline V gene sequence: CDR1 SGHAT, CDR2 FQDESV (reference sequence). CDR3 nucleotides: TGTGCCAGCAGCTGGGACAGGGGCTCCTACGAGCAGTACTTC. This translates into CASSWDRGSYEQYF.

The J gene is TRBJ2-5, the V gene TRBV5-4; TRBD2 matches 15 bases. The CDR3 covers 16 residues. From germline, CDR1 is SGHNT and CDR2 YYREEE (reference sequence). J gave up 2 bases and V 4 bases, and 3 bases lay outside the gene matches. As DNA, the CDR3 is TGTGCCAGCAGCCTAGGACTAGCGGGGGGGCAAGAGACCCAGTACTTC. This gives the protein CASSLGLAGGQETQYF.

This rearrangement joins TRBV10-3 to TRBJ2-3, with TRBD2 identical over 9 bases. The CDR3 is made up of 13 amino acids. CDR1 is ENHRY, CDR2 SYGVKD, per germline. Trimming took 3 bases from V and 5 from J; bases not matched to a gene: 0. CDR3 DNA sequence: TGTGCCATCAGTGAACTAGCGGGAGATACGCAGTATTTT. This encodes CAISELAGDTQYF.

The rearrangement joins TRBV19 to TRBJ1-2; 7 bases line up with TRBD1. V dropped 2 bases and J dropped 14; count of bases not matched to a gene: 29. CDR1 is LNHDA and CDR2 is SQIVND in the germline V gene (reference sequence). The length of the CDR3 is 19 residues. The CDR3 region is CASSIIWDSRIKGRTPRTF. CDR3 bases: TGTGCCAGTAGTATAATTTGGGACAGTCGTATTAAGGGGCGGACCCCTAGGACCTTC.

The chain employs TRBV6-2 or TRBV6-3 and TRBJ1-5; D is perhaps TRBD1 (6 bases). Germline lookup yields CDR1 MNHEY and CDR2 SVGEGT. This CDR3 has 15 residues. Trimming cost V 6 bases and J 6 bases, with 18 bases left between them. The CDR3 sequence is CASSPDRGYGQPQHF. The DNA for the CDR3 is TGTGCCAGCAGCCCGGACAGAGGGTATGGTCAGCCCCAGCATTTT.

The chain joins TRBV7-3 to TRBJ2-7; 10 nucleotides align to TRBD1. Losses at the gene ends were 2 bases for V and 2 bases for J; bases not matched to a gene: 9. The CDR3 consists of 17 residues. Germline V gene data show CDR1 as SGHTA and CDR2 as FQGTGA. The CDR3 DNA is TGTGCCAGCAGCTTAGCCCCCCCTGGACAGGGGGCCTACGAGCAGTACTTC. This gives the protein CASSLAPPGQGAYEQYF.

V and J are TRBV6-6 and TRBJ1-4; 10 bases are shared with TRBD1. The V and J ends lost 5 bases and 3 bases, in that order; junction bases with no gene match: 6. CDR3 length equals 16 residues. The germline V gene has CDR1 MNHNY and CDR2 SVGAGI (reference sequence). CDR3 nucleotide sequence: TGTGCCAGCAGTACCAGACAGGGGGCGGCTAATGAAAAACTGTTTTTT. It specifies CASSTRQGAANEKLFF.

V usage is TRBV29-1 and J usage is TRBJ1-2; 8 bases agree with TRBD1. Germline loops: CDR1 SQVTM, CDR2 ANQGSEA. The CDR3 covers 14 residues. With V trimmed by 4 bases and J by 4 bases, 8 bases remained unmatched. The CDR3 region is CSVASGGRGYGYTF. The CDR3 DNA reads as TGCAGCGTTGCTTCAGGGGGCCGGGGCTATGGCTACACCTTC. Filled out from reference TRBV29-1 and TRBJ1-2, the complete variable domain reads SAVISQKPSRDICQRGTSLTIQCQVDSQVTMMFWYRQQPGQSLTLIATANQGSEATYESGFVIDKFPISRPNLTFSTLTVSNMSPEDSSIYLCSVASGGRGYGYTFGSGTRLTVV.

This sequence joins TRBV19 and TRBJ2-1, with TRBD2 matching 10 bases. Germline CDR1 is LNHDA and CDR2 is SQIVND (reference sequence). Trimming cost V 2 bases and J 7 bases; bases outside gene matches: 5. This CDR3 is built from 15 residues. The CDR3 is CASSITSGVGNEQFF. The CDR3 nucleotides are TGTGCCAGTAGTATAACTAGCGGGGTGGGGAATGAGCAGTTCTTC.

The V and J genes are TRBV4-2 and TRBJ2-3; 10 nucleotides line up with TRBD2. The germline gives CDR1 LGHNA, CDR2 YNFKEQ. Trimming took 1 base from V and 3 from J; bases not matched to a gene: 10. CDR3 length: 18 amino acids. CDR3 nucleotides: TGTGCCAGCAGCCAAGGGGCCAGCGGGGGGGCGAGTACAGATACGCAGTATTTT. Protein sequence: CASSQGASGGASTDTQYF.

J is TRBJ1-4 and V is TRBV5-1, with 8 positions matching TRBD1. V lost 4 bases to trimming and J lost 6 bases; unmatched junction nucleotides: 5. The CDR3 consists of 14 residues. Germline V lookup: CDR1 SGHRS, CDR2 YFSETQ. CDR3 DNA: TGCGCCAGCAGCCCAGGGGGCCTTCATGAAAAACTGTTTTTT. Its protein is CASSPGGLHEKLFF. Complete variable domain (other parts from reference TRBV5-1 and TRBJ1-4): KAGVTQTPRYLIKTRGQQVTLSCSPISGHRSVSWYQQTPGQGLQFLFEYFSETQRNKGNFPGRFSGRQFSNSRSEMNVSTLELGDSALYLCASSPGGLHEKLFFGSGTQLSVL.

V gene TRBV19 combines with J gene TRBJ1-4; the match to TRBD1 covers 7 bases. V lost 4 bases to trimming and J lost 6 bases; unmatched junction nucleotides: 5. Germline V gene sequence: CDR1 LNHDA, CDR2 SQIVND (reference sequence). This CDR3 contains 14 residues. The CDR3 region has the DNA TGTGCCAGTAGTACGTCAGGGGGTCATGAAAAACTGTTTTTT. Translated, it gives CASSTSGGHEKLFF.